This paragraph covers one TCR beta chain sequence. It lacks a known antigen. The record has no base qualities; no much larger clone is one base away. The data belong to a study of OX40 agonist ivuxolimab in advanced cancers. Background for the entire study: The costimulatory receptor OX40 (CD134) was targeted by ivuxolimab, a fully human IgG2 agonistic monoclonal antibody. Intravenous ivuxolimab was administered to patients every 2 weeks at six dose levels: 0.01, 0.1, 0.3, 1.5, 3 and 10 mg/kg. Of the approximately 54 patients in dose escalation, about 20 had hepatocellular carcinoma, some 15 had melanoma, 9 had renal cell carcinoma and 9 had head and neck cancer. In the dose-escalation cohort, more than 75% of patients were male, and the mean age was around 60 years, with a range of roughly 20 to 79. Patients were allowed to have had prior anti-PD-1, anti-PD-L1 or anti-CTLA-4 therapy, and 30% to 40% of the dose-escalation patients had been treated with checkpoint inhibitors. Partial responses occurred in three dose-escalation patients: two with cutaneous melanoma and one with hepatocellular carcinoma. The point of sequencing TCRbeta in the periphery was to test whether ivuxolimab changed TCR sequence diversity and drove clonal T-cell expansion. The paper describes the monotherapy dose-escalation part (N of about 52 patients) of the phase I trial of ivuxolimab.

V loses 2 bases, J loses 6 bases, and the germline ends lie 11 bases apart. In the germline V gene, CDR1 corresponds to MGHDK and CDR2 to SYGVNS. Including the terminal cysteine and phenylalanine, the CDR3 comprises 13 residues. Only the CDR3 DNA is retained, 39 bases long and in frame from the first base. The trial excluded patients who had a history of autoimmune disease or were on systemic immunosuppression. In every dose cohort, peripheral blood was drawn for TCR sequencing at baseline, cycle 4 day 1, and cycle 7 day 1. The samples were drawn from a first-in-human, open-label, multicenter phase I dose-escalation trial of ivuxolimab. Adults with locally advanced or metastatic melanoma, renal cell, hepatocellular, or head and neck squamous cell carcinoma were enrolled in the trial. Before TCR sequencing, CD4+ T cells and CD8+ T cells were sorted from peripheral blood as separate populations. For sequencing of the TCRbeta CDR3 region, genomic DNA was extracted from the sorted cells. The immunoSEQ Assay was used to sequence the TCRbeta CDR3 regions. TCRdb obtained this table from immuneACCESS and retained in-frame rearrangements with V and J assigned. These tables miss some clones; where compared with another copy, unresolved V genes account for less than half of the shortfall, and the remainder is unexplained. This sample holds over 55,000 clones; roughly 82% were observed only once. The top ten constitute roughly 2.4% of the sample.

Broader findings and caveats from the paper: Low levels of normalized T-cell clonal expansion were also seen in some nonresponding patients. After ivuxolimab, more expanded clones were found on average in CD8+ T cells than in CD4+ T cells. At doses of 0.1 to 3.0 mg/kg, clonal expansion of both CD4+ and CD8+ blood T cells was observed from baseline to week 6. The antigen specificity of the peripheral T cells that underwent clonal expansion was not determined. In partial responders in the 0.1-3.0 mg/kg groups, normalized peripheral clonal expansion was found to be among the lowest, especially among CD8+ T cells.

This material consisted of CD4+ or CD8+ T cells sorted from blood, taken in a trial of the OX40 agonist ivuxolimab. The clonotype comes from an adult with an advanced solid tumor such as melanoma, head and neck, liver or kidney cancer. The chain uses TRBV25-1 and TRBJ2-7, with the D gene not clear enough to name. CDR3 loop: CASSEVAPPEQYF. In nucleotides, the sequence is TGTGCCAGCAGTGAAGTGGCTCCTCCCGAGCAGTACTTC.